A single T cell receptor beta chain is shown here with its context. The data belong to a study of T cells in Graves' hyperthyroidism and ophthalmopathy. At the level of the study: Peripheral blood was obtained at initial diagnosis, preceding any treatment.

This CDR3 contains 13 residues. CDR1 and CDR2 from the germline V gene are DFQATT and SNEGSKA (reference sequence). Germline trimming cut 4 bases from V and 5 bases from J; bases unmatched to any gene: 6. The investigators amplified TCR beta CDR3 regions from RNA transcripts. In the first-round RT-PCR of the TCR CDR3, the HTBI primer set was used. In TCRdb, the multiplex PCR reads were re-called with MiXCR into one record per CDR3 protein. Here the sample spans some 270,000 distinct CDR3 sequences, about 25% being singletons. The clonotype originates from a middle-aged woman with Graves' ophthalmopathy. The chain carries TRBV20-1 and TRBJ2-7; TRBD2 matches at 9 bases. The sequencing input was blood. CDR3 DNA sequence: TGCAGTGCTATCCTAGCGGGGCGAAACGAGCAGTACTTC. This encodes CSAILAGRNEQYF.